This TCR beta chain was sequenced for a study of CD8 T cells in ankylosing spondylitis (dated by TCRdb to about 2017). For the wider study: To find TCR variants linked to disease, the study profiled T cell receptor beta repertoires in ankylosing spondylitis patients and healthy donors. The full study cohort comprised 25 ankylosing spondylitis patients and roughly 100 healthy donors. Peripheral blood was sampled, and synovial fluid was additionally collected from ankylosing spondylitis patients.

Results the study describes overall, beyond this receptor: The disease-linked clones had a CD8+ phenotype and were found at relatively low frequencies in peripheral blood. Blood from ankylosing spondylitis patients appeared to be characterized by a TCR beta motif made up of under 10 highly homologous amino acid variants. Some TCR beta motif variants had previously been reported in synovial fluid and blood of reactive arthritis patients, which suggested common disease-initiation mechanisms. The disease-linked clones were reported to be significantly enriched in matched synovial fluid samples from ankylosing spondylitis patients.

V is trimmed back by 6 bases and J by 1 base, and the junction contains 5 bases that no gene match accounts for. CDR1 is given as DFQATT and CDR2 as SNEGSKA, both from the germline V gene (reference sequence). The CDR3 goes from the cysteine to the phenylalanine over 13 residues. Here the CDR3 DNA is all that survives: 39 bases in frame from base 1. This clonotype appeared many times. Its antigen target is currently unknown. It has no much larger one-base neighbor in the sample; base qualities were not kept. TCRdb lists the instrument as Illumina HiSeq 2500. TCR beta libraries were prepared by quantitative 5'-RACE with molecular barcodes. Processing in the source paper ran as follows. To identify disease-linked TCR variants, a new computational method was used, one built on a probabilistic model of VDJ rearrangement. TCRdb reprocessing: public reads trimmed at Q25 with fastp, clones called with MiXCR, in-frame beta chains kept. Identical CDR3 proteins give one entry, which carries the most common genes and DNA. None of the V and J calls come from the authors' own analysis; TCRdb made them. The sample table shows 30,000 to 40,000 distinct CDR3 sequences, and 9% to 12% are seen once. The top ten clones comprise 16% of the sample.

This clonotype was sampled from a male donor with ankylosing spondylitis or in good health (not recorded which). Input material: blood, either unsorted or a sorted T cell fraction (not recorded which). The chain was built from TRBV20-1 and TRBJ1-2, with 7 bases matching TRBD1. The sequenced DNA: TGCAGTGCCAGACAGGGCGTTAACTATGGCTACACCTTC. It codes for CSARQGVNYGYTF.